Sequencing of this TCR beta chain was carried out in a study of blood T cells in healthy people across ages. Whole-study findings and limits: Comparison with aged donors showed that long-lived donors had more naive CD4+ cells and higher diversity. CMV status of donors was unknown, possibly confounding expanded clonotype changes.

Isolation per sample recovered at least 6.5 million PBMCs. V lost 0 bases to trimming and J lost 0 bases; unmatched junction nucleotides: 7. There are 18 residues in the CDR3. In germline, CDR1 is DFQATT, CDR2 SNEGSKA (reference sequence). This clonotype was seen a single time. Antigen: not known. A second PCR of 7 to 11 cycles used a sample-barcoded 5' primer and a J-beta primer mix. MiXCR, run by TCRdb on the 5' RACE reads, gives a single entry per CDR3 protein. This sample has roughly 680,000 distinct CDR3 sequences, with approximately 49% found just once. Material for sequencing was blood. The receptor's source is an older woman in good health. The chain links TRBV20-1 to TRBJ2-6; 8 nucleotides align to TRBD2. The CDR3 bases are TGCAGTGCTAGAGATTTCACGGGGACTAGCTCTGGGGCCAACGTCCTGACTTTC. This gives the protein CSARDFTGTSSGANVLTF.